This T cell receptor (beta chain) was profiled in a study of T cells in Graves' hyperthyroidism and ophthalmopathy. Study-level information: Peripheral blood was acquired at first diagnosis, ahead of any therapy whatsoever. Study-wide results and caveats: Most clonotypes expanded in thyroid above 0.001 were likewise present in blood.

This clonotype was counted many times. Its antigen is not identified. Amplified TCR beta CDR3 regions derived from RNA transcripts. When the TCR CDR3 underwent first-round RT-PCR, the HTBI primer set was used. TCRdb redid the calling of the multiplex PCR reads with MiXCR, one entry per CDR3 protein. Of about 550,000 distinct CDR3 sequences listed, 20% to 25% are singletons. Sequencing was performed on blood. The receptor comes from a man younger than 30 with Graves' hyperthyroidism.

The CDR3 spells CARQSDRVILNTEAFF. The CDR3 DNA reads TGTGCCCGCCAATCAGACAGGGTGATATTGAACACTGAAGCTTTCTTT. The V call is TRBV2, the J call TRBJ1-1; 7 nucleotides agree with TRBD1. V lost 11 bases and J lost 0; bases outside the gene matches: 15. This CDR3 is 16 amino acids long. Germline CDR1 SNHLY, CDR2 FYNNEI.